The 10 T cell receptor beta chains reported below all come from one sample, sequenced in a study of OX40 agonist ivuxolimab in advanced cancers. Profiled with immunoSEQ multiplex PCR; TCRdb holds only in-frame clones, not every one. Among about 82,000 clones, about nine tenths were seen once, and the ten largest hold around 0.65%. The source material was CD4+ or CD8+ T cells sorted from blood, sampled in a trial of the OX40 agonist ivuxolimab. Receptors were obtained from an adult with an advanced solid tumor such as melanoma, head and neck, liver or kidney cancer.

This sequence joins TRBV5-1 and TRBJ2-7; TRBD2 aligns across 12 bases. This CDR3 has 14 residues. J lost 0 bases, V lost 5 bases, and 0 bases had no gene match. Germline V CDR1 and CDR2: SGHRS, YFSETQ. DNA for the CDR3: TGCGCCAGCAGACTAGCGGGGGGCTCCTACGAGCAGTACTTC. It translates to CASRLAGGSYEQYF.

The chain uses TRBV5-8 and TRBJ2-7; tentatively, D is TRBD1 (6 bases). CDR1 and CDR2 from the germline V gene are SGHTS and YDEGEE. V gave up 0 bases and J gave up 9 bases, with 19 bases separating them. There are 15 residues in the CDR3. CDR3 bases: TGTGCCAGCAGCTTGGACGGCAGGGGCGGCCTGGGGCAGTACTTC. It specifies CASSLDGRGGLGQYF.

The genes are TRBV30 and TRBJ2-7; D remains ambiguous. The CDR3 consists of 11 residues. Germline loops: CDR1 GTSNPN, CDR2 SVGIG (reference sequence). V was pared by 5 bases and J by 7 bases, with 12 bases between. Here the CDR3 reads CAWASMLEQYF. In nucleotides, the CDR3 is TGTGCCTGGGCCTCCATGTTGGAGCAGTACTTC.

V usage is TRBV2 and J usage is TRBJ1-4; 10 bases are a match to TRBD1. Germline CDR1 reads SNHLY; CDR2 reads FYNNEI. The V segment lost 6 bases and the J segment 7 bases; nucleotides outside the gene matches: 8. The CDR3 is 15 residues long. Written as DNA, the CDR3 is TGTGCCAGCAGCGGACAGGGGACAGGGGTTGAAAAACTGTTTTTT. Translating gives CASSGQGTGVEKLFF.

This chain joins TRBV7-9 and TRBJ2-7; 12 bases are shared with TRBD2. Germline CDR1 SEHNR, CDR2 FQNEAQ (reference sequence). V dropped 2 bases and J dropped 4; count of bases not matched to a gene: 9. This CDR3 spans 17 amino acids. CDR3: CASSLKASGRAGYEQYF. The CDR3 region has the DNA TGTGCCAGCAGCTTAAAGGCTAGCGGGAGGGCCGGGTACGAGCAGTACTTC.

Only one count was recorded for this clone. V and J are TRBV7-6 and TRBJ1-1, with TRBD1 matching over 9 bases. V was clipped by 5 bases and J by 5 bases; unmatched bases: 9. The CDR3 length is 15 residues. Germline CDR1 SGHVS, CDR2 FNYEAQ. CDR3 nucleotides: TGTGCCAGCAGCGCCTCACAGGGGGCGCCTACTGAAGCTTTCTTT. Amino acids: CASSASQGAPTEAFF.

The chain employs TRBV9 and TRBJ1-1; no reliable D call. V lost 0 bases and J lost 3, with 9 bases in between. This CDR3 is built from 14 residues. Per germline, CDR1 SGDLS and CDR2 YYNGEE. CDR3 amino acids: CASSVEDRDTEAFF. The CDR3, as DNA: TGTGCCAGCAGCGTAGAAGACCGAGACACTGAAGCTTTCTTT.

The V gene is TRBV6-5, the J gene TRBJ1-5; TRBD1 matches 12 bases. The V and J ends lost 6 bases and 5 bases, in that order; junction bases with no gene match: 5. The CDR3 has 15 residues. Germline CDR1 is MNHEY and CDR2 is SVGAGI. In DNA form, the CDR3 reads TGTGCCAGCAGCCCGGGACAGGGGGCTTATCAGCCCCAGCATTTT. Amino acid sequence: CASSPGQGAYQPQHF.

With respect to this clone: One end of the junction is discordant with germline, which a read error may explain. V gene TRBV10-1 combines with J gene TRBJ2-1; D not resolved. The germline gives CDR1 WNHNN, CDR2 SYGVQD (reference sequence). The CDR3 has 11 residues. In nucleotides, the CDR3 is TGCGCCACCAGTTCCTACAATGAGCAGTTCTTC. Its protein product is CATSSYNEQFF.

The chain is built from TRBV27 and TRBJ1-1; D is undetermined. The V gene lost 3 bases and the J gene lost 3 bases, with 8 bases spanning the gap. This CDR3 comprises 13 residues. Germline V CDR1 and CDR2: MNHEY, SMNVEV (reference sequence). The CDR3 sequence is CASSFQRDTEAFF. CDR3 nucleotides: TGTGCCAGCAGTTTTCAGAGAGACACTGAAGCTTTCTTT.